This TCR beta chain emerged from a study of tumor-infiltrating lymphocytes in oesophageal squamous cell carcinoma. TCRdb ran MiXCR on the PCR reads and lists one entry per CDR3 protein. Found here are roughly 15,000 distinct CDR3 sequences, about half of them singletons; the top ten hold around 20%. This TCR derives from a male donor with esophageal squamous cell carcinoma. Sequencing used esophageal tumor tissue.

The CDR3 DNA sequence: TGTGCCAGCAGCTTAGAGGGCAGGGCGGGTGGCTATGGCTACACCTTC. Protein: CASSLEGRAGGYGYTF. This chain joins TRBV7-2 and TRBJ2-7; D might be TRBD1 (5 bases). The J call may be wrong; the DNA end is better matched by TRBJ1-2. The germline V gene encodes CDR1 SGHTA and CDR2 FQGNSA. This CDR3 contains 16 residues.